Below, 27 T cell receptor beta chains from the same sample are listed, as sequenced in a study of a mutant IDH1 vaccine in newly diagnosed glioma. The repertoire was sequenced with immunoSEQ multiplex PCR; TCRdb's copy has only in-frame clones and lacks some. Here the sample spans roughly 76,000 clones, almost 85% being singletons. Their antigens remain unidentified. Time point in this sample: week 23, last vaccination. Vaccination used 300 ug of mutant IDH1 20-mer peptide per dose, with topical imiquimod. Specimen: PBMCs, collected from a glioma patient whose treatment included an IDH1 peptide vaccine. The receptor set was obtained from a man younger than 40 with glioma. Some clones in this sample may be carry-over from other donors' samples.

This chain joins TRBV10-3 and TRBJ1-1, with unresolved D. V lost 4 bases to trimming and J lost 4 bases, with 13 bases between them. The CDR3 is 14 residues long. Germline values: CDR1 ENHRY, CDR2 SYGVKD. For the CDR3, the DNA is TGTGCCATCAGTGTCGAAGGTCGTCCCACTGAAGCTTTCTTT. Translated: CAISVEGRPTEAFF.

A single count supports this clone. The V and J genes are TRBV14 and TRBJ2-3; D is unclear. Germline values: CDR1 SGHDN, CDR2 FVKESK. This CDR3 comprises 16 residues. V lost 1 base and J 2 bases, leaving 13 bases between the germline ends. As DNA, the CDR3 is TGTGCCAGCAGCCAAGTAAGTAAAGACGACACAGATACGCAGTATTTT. Translating gives CASSQVSKDDTDTQYF.

V and J are TRBV6-5 and TRBJ1-1; D not certain. CDR1 and CDR2 (germline): MNHEY, SVGAGI. The CDR3 consists of 13 residues. Between the trimmed V and J ends, which lost 2 bases and 4 bases, there was a span of 8 bases. CDR3 sequence reads: CASSYAGFTEAFF. CDR3 coding DNA: TGTGCCAGCAGTTACGCGGGGTTCACTGAAGCTTTCTTT.

This chain connects TRBV19 to TRBJ1-5, with TRBD1 identical over 8 bases. This CDR3 spans 14 amino acids. The V and J ends lost 5 bases and 5 bases, in that order; junction bases with no gene match: 5. Germline values: CDR1 LNHDA, CDR2 SQIVND (reference sequence). Written as DNA, the CDR3 is TGTGCCAGTAGTCGACAGGGGACCTATCAGCCCCAGCATTTT. This gives the protein CASSRQGTYQPQHF. Full variable domain (rest looked up from reference TRBV19 and TRBJ1-5): DGGITQSPKYLFRKEGQNVTLSCEQNLNHDAMYWYRQDPGQGLRLIYYSQIVNDFQKGDIAEGYSVSREKKESFPLTVTSAQKNPTAFYLCASSRQGTYQPQHFGDGTRLSIL.

The chain is built from TRBV19 and TRBJ2-7; 11 positions match TRBD1. The germline V gene has CDR1 LNHDA and CDR2 SQIVND (reference sequence). Trimming removed 5 bases from V and 2 bases from J; junction bases left unmatched: 5. This CDR3 has 15 residues. CDR3: CASSFRDRGAYEQYF. The CDR3 region has the DNA TGTGCCAGTAGTTTCCGGGACAGGGGGGCCTACGAGCAGTACTTC.

The V gene is TRBV10-3, the J gene TRBJ1-1; 8 positions match TRBD1. J lost 4 bases, V lost 6 bases, and 4 bases had no gene match. There are 13 residues in the CDR3. Per the germline V gene, CDR1 is ENHRY and CDR2 is SYGVKD. CDR3 nucleotides: TGTGCCATCAGCGACAGGGGAAGCACTGAAGCTTTCTTT. Translated, it gives CAISDRGSTEAFF.

V usage is TRBV18 and J usage is TRBJ1-3; 7 positions match TRBD1. The CDR3 contains 16 residues. V lost 2 bases and J lost 0; bases outside the gene matches: 4. Germline V gives CDR1 KGHSH, CDR2 LQKENI. CDR3 residues: CASSPIAGGSGNTIYF. The CDR3 coding sequence is TGTGCCAGCTCACCAATTGCAGGGGGCTCTGGAAACACCATATATTTT.

The chain employs TRBV6-1 and TRBJ2-7; D unresolved. V was clipped by 2 bases and J by 2 bases, with 4 bases between them. The CDR3 sequence is 12 residues long. Germline V gives CDR1 MNHNS, CDR2 SASEGT. The CDR3 sequence: CASSESAYEQYF. CDR3 nucleotides: TGTGCCAGCAGTGAATCCGCCTACGAGCAGTACTTC.

V gene TRBV9 combines with J gene TRBJ2-3; possibly TRBD1 or TRBD2 for D (5 bases each). Per germline, CDR1 SGDLS and CDR2 YYNGEE. V lost 6 bases and J lost 0, with 8 bases in between. The CDR3 length is 13 residues. The chain's CDR3 is CASTGASTDTQYF. CDR3 sequence (DNA): TGTGCCAGCACCGGGGCTAGCACAGATACGCAGTATTTT.

The chain is built from TRBV11-1 and TRBJ2-3, with 7 bases matching TRBD1. V trimming: 5 bases; J trimming: 7 bases; junction bases outside the gene matches: 18. The CDR3 sequence is 17 residues long. Germline CDR1 reads SGHAT; CDR2 reads FQDESV (reference sequence). The CDR3 sequence: CASSPRQGVKVRNTQYF. Here the CDR3 DNA reads TGTGCCAGCAGCCCGAGACAGGGAGTAAAGGTTCGAAATACGCAGTATTTT.

The gene calls are TRBV6-1 and TRBJ1-5; 7 positions agree with TRBD1. Germline V lookup: CDR1 MNHNS, CDR2 SASEGT. After removal of 3 bases from V and 4 bases from J, the junction contained 3 bases not matched to a gene. CDR3 length: 14 residues. In nucleotides, the CDR3 is TGTGCCAGCAGTGAGCAGGGGGGGAATCAGCCCCAGCATTTT. The encoded protein is CASSEQGGNQPQHF.

The rearrangement links TRBV27 to TRBJ1-6; perhaps TRBD1 as D (5 bases). Germline V gene sequence: CDR1 MNHEY, CDR2 SMNVEV (reference sequence). V gave up 1 base and J gave up 2 bases, with 6 bases separating them. This CDR3 is 15 amino acids long. The CDR3 DNA reads as TGTGCCAGCAGTTTATTGGGGGCCTATAATTCACCCCTCCACTTT. This encodes CASSLLGAYNSPLHF.

The rearrangement uses TRBV5-8 and TRBJ1-5, with D unresolved. V was pared by 1 base and J by 6 bases, with 14 bases between. Germline V CDR1 and CDR2: SGHTS, YDEGEE. The CDR3 sequence is 15 residues long. CDR3 coding DNA: TGTGCCAGCAGCTTGCGGATCCGGGGTCCTCAGCCCCAGCATTTT. Residues: CASSLRIRGPQPQHF.

This sequence joins TRBV7-2 and TRBJ1-2; D may be TRBD1 (5 bases). Germline CDR1 SGHTA, CDR2 FQGNSA. The CDR3 length is 14 residues. Trimming cost V 6 bases and J 8 bases, with 19 bases left between them. CDR3 DNA: TGTGCCAGCAGAATGGGGACCCCAATCCGGGGCTACACCTTC. Encoded protein: CASRMGTPIRGYTF.

This clone was observed a few times. J is TRBJ1-4 and V is TRBV5-6; maybe TRBD1 (5 bases). V lost 4 bases and J 2 bases, leaving 15 bases between the germline ends. Germline V CDR1 and CDR2: SGHDT, YYEEEE. The CDR3 has 16 residues. In DNA form, the CDR3 reads TGTGCCAGCAGCCTGGCGGGGGGATGGACTAATGAAAAACTGTTTTTT. Residues: CASSLAGGWTNEKLFF.

The rearrangement links TRBV11-3 to TRBJ2-7; the D gene is possibly TRBD2 (5 bases). Germline V CDR1 and CDR2: SGHNT, YENEEA. The V gene lost 2 bases and the J gene lost 6 bases, with 8 bases spanning the gap. The CDR3 totals 12 residues. CDR3 DNA sequence: TGTGCCAGCAGCTTAAATAGCGCCGAGCAGTACTTC. Translating it yields CASSLNSAEQYF.

This clone was recorded only once. This chain joins TRBV4-3 and TRBJ1-5; D uncertain. Germline CDR1 is LGHNA and CDR2 is YSLEER. The CDR3 is made up of 15 amino acids. V was shortened by 0 bases and J by 9 bases, with 15 bases between the two germline ends. CDR3 in DNA: TGCGCCAGCAGCCAAGATATAGGGAGGACGGGGCCCCAGCATTTT. Translating it yields CASSQDIGRTGPQHF.

The chain is built from TRBV27 and TRBJ1-1; 8 bases agree with TRBD1. The CDR3 extends over 16 amino acids. CDR1 and CDR2 (germline): MNHEY, SMNVEV (reference sequence). V gave up 5 bases and J gave up 5 bases; unmatched junction bases: 13. CDR3 coding DNA: TGTGCCAGCAGTCGATCACCTGGACAGGGAGGGACTGAAGCTTTCTTT. This sequence encodes CASSRSPGQGGTEAFF.

This clone was seen a single time. The chain links TRBV7-3 to TRBJ1-1; D not resolved. The CDR3 spans 13 residues. V shed 2 bases and J shed 3 bases, with 7 bases lying between them. The germline V gene encodes CDR1 SGHTA and CDR2 FQGTGA. In nucleotides, the CDR3 is TGTGCCAGCAGCTTATACGGGGACACTGAAGCTTTCTTT. It codes for CASSLYGDTEAFF.

CDR3: CASSVGGRGADTQYF. The CDR3, as DNA: TGTGCCAGCAGCGTAGGGGGCAGGGGTGCAGATACGCAGTATTTT. This chain connects TRBV9 to TRBJ2-3, with a tentative D call TRBD1 (6 bases). The CDR3 covers 15 residues. The germline CDR1 and CDR2 sequences are SGDLS and YYNGEE. Trimming removed 0 bases at V and 4 bases at J, with 12 bases between.

The chain combines TRBV6-1 with TRBJ2-1; D gene ambiguous. Germline CDR1 is MNHNS and CDR2 is SASEGT. The CDR3 length is 16 residues. Trimming removed 3 bases from V and 0 bases from J, with 12 bases in between. CDR3 region: CASSDPQRSSYNEQFF. The CDR3 nucleotides are TGTGCCAGCAGTGACCCGCAAAGAAGCTCCTACAATGAGCAGTTCTTC.

This clone appeared once. The J gene is TRBJ2-2, the V gene TRBV28, with 14 bases identical to TRBD2. V shed 0 bases and J 7 bases; nucleotides not matched to a gene: 7. CDR1 MDHEN and CDR2 SYDVKM come from the germline V gene. This CDR3 region has 18 residues. CDR3 sequence: CASSLWRGLAGVVGELFF. CDR3 nucleotide sequence: TGTGCCAGCAGTTTATGGCGGGGACTAGCGGGAGTGGTCGGGGAGCTGTTTTTT.

The rearrangement links TRBV18 to TRBJ2-1; D is unresolved. Germline-derived CDR1 and CDR2 are KGHSH and LQKENI. With 3 bases removed from V and 9 bases from J, the gap between germline ends came to 21 bases. CDR3 length: 16 amino acids. The CDR3 sequence is CASSPYGQFPSGEQFF. The CDR3 coding sequence is TGTGCCAGCTCACCTTATGGTCAGTTCCCGAGTGGTGAGCAGTTCTTC.

The genes are TRBV4-1 and TRBJ2-3; 7 nucleotides agree with TRBD2. Germline CDR1 reads MGHRA; CDR2 reads YSYEKL. V shed 3 bases, J shed 2 bases, and the junction held 8 bases outside the gene matches. This CDR3 region has 16 residues. This CDR3 is CASSHIAGVLTDTQYF. As DNA, the CDR3 is TGCGCCAGCAGCCATATTGCGGGGGTTCTCACAGATACGCAGTATTTT.

The chain combines TRBV6-4 with TRBJ2-1; 9 bases fit TRBD2. CDR1 MRHNA and CDR2 SNTAGT come from the germline V gene. V dropped 3 bases and J dropped 0; count of bases not matched to a gene: 0. This CDR3 spans 15 amino acids. The CDR3 reads CASSERGGSYNEQFF. Written as DNA, the CDR3 is TGTGCCAGCAGTGAGCGGGGGGGCTCCTACAATGAGCAGTTCTTC.

The chain links TRBV28 to TRBJ1-5; no reliable D call. Germline-derived CDR1 and CDR2 are MDHEN and SYDVKM. V was pared by 8 bases and J by 7 bases, with 21 bases between. The CDR3 is 15 amino acids. The CDR3 is CASGVHMAELQPQHF. The CDR3 coding sequence is TGTGCCAGCGGTGTGCACATGGCTGAGTTGCAGCCCCAGCATTTT.

The CDR3 spells CASNSPGQGIYGYTF. CDR3 DNA sequence: TGTGCCAGCAATTCTCCGGGACAGGGAATTTATGGCTACACCTTC. The genes are TRBV2 and TRBJ1-2, with 9 bases fitting TRBD1. V gave up 7 bases and J gave up 5 bases; unmatched junction bases: 11. Per the germline V gene, CDR1 is SNHLY and CDR2 is FYNNEI. This CDR3 has 15 residues.